This TCR beta chain was observed in a study of T-cell reconstitution after alpha-beta-depleted transplantation in children. Molecular barcoding with unique molecular identifiers was used for the TCRbeta library. TCRdb ran MiXCR on the PCR reads and lists one entry per CDR3 protein. The repertoire consists of about 640,000 distinct CDR3 sequences, with over 10% occurring once and the leading ten covering 2% to 2.5%. As to this clonotype: Its cognate antigen is unknown.

Between the trimmed V and J ends, which lost 7 bases and 0 bases, there was a span of 13 bases. CDR1 and CDR2 from the germline V gene are MNHEY and SVGEGT. CDR3 length equals 14 residues. Study outcomes and limitations: Newly produced T cells mostly accounted for T-cell counts and diversity one year post-transplant. Several hundred expanded graft clones reportedly gave rise to the alpha-beta T cells present about two months after transplant. High day-60 TCRbeta diversity in some patients came from surviving recipient T cells and thymic progenitors.

Sequenced material: PBMCs, mostly from graft donor cells, taken 360 days after TCRalphabeta/CD19-depleted stem cell transplant. J is TRBJ2-7 and V is TRBV6-2 or TRBV6-3, with D tentatively TRBD1 (6 bases). The clonotype originates from a male patient younger than 18 who had a stem cell transplant for acute myeloid leukemia, so the T cells may come from the graft donor. DNA for the CDR3: TGTGCCAGCACCCCCCAGGGGAGCTCCTACGAGCAGTACTTC. It is translated as CASTPQGSSYEQYF.